A single sample gave rise to the 19 T cell receptor beta chains below, sequenced in a study of cytomegalovirus exposure and HLA in healthy donors. 13 Jbeta primers and 60 Vbeta primers were used for the PCR. Libraries were prepared by immunoSEQ multiplex PCR; TCRdb keeps only in-frame clonotypes and omits some of them. The repertoire has approximately 150,000 clones, roughly 85% of them found once; the top ten carry approximately 2.5%. The sequenced sample was PBMCs. The source of these receptors is a man younger than 45 in good health and CMV-seropositive.

This chain joins TRBV11-2 and TRBJ2-2; 10 bases are a match to TRBD2. The CDR3 has 17 residues. Germline CDR1 SGHAT, CDR2 FQNNGV. After removal of 6 bases from V and 0 bases from J, the junction contained 7 bases not matched to a gene. CDR3 sequence: CASRLTSGSTNTGELFF. The CDR3 coding sequence is TGTGCCAGCAGGTTGACTAGCGGGTCAACGAACACCGGGGAGCTGTTTTTT.

The chain links TRBV7-9 to TRBJ2-1; a weak D match, TRBD2 (6 bases). V lost 7 bases and J lost 7, with 26 bases in between. Germline V gene data show CDR1 as SEHNR and CDR2 as FQNEAQ (reference sequence). The CDR3 totals 17 residues. The CDR3 spells CASTKKPPGRGKNEQFF. The CDR3 DNA follows: TGTGCCAGCACCAAAAAACCCCCTGGTCGGGGGAAGAATGAGCAGTTCTTC.

The chain links TRBV27 to TRBJ1-2; D possibly corresponds to TRBD1 (6 bases). Germline loops: CDR1 MNHEY, CDR2 SMNVEV (reference sequence). V was trimmed by 0 bases and J by 5 bases, leaving 13 bases between them. The CDR3 contains 15 residues. CDR3 protein: CASSLSWDTAYGYTF. For the CDR3, the DNA is TGTGCCAGCAGTTTATCATGGGACACGGCATATGGCTACACCTTC.

V gene TRBV5-6 combines with J gene TRBJ1-2; no reliable D call. Germline values: CDR1 SGHDT, CDR2 YYEEEE. The CDR3 totals 13 residues. Trimming left V 0 bases short and J 8 bases short, with 11 bases between. CDR3 sequence: CASSLGHSMGYTF. CDR3 in DNA: TGTGCCAGCAGCTTGGGACATTCGATGGGCTACACCTTC.

The chain combines TRBV18 with TRBJ2-5, with 7 bases aligning to TRBD1. The CDR3 is 13 residues long. After removal of 6 bases from V and 1 base from J, the junction contained 2 bases not matched to a gene. Germline V gene sequence: CDR1 KGHSH, CDR2 LQKENI. The DNA for the CDR3 is TGTGCCAGCTCGTGGGACAGCCAAGAGACCCAGTACTTC. Translating it yields CASSWDSQETQYF.

The chain employs TRBV10-3 and TRBJ1-1, with unresolved D. The V gene's germline CDR1 is ENHRY and CDR2 SYGVKD. There are 14 residues in the CDR3. Trimming took 3 bases from V and 2 from J, leaving 10 bases between them. The CDR3 loop is CAISDPSRNTEAFF. Written as DNA, the CDR3 is TGTGCCATCAGTGACCCATCTAGAAACACTGAAGCTTTCTTT.

The J gene is TRBJ1-5, the V gene TRBV7-9; the D is unclear. This CDR3 comprises 14 residues. V shed 4 bases and J shed 7 bases, with 14 bases lying between them. From germline, CDR1 is SEHNR and CDR2 FQNEAQ (reference sequence). CDR3 amino acids: CASSSGSIEQPQHF. CDR3 sequence (DNA): TGTGCCAGCAGCTCCGGGAGTATAGAGCAGCCCCAGCATTTT.

The V and J genes are TRBV20-1 and TRBJ2-3; D call uncertain. The CDR3 consists of 11 residues. Germline V gene sequence: CDR1 DFQATT, CDR2 SNEGSKA (reference sequence). V dropped 6 bases and J dropped 5 bases, with 9 bases sitting between them. The CDR3 loop is CSAKLVDTQYF. The CDR3 region has the DNA TGCAGTGCAAAACTCGTAGATACGCAGTATTTT.

In regard to this clone: Other DNA sequences in this specimen translate into the identical CDR3. V and J are TRBV29-1 and TRBJ2-7; D gene uncertain. Between the trimmed V and J ends, which lost 5 bases and 2 bases, there was a span of 13 bases. Per germline, CDR1 SQVTM and CDR2 ANQGSEA. CDR3 size: 13 residues. This CDR3 is CSVRVRTAYEQYF. DNA for the CDR3: TGCAGCGTTCGAGTGCGCACGGCCTACGAGCAGTACTTC.

The chain links TRBV6-5 to TRBJ1-5; 7 nucleotides align to TRBD1. Germline CDR1 reads MNHEY; CDR2 reads SVGAGI. V was pared by 4 bases and J by 8 bases, with 8 bases of the junction left unmatched. The CDR3 totals 14 residues. CDR3 nucleotide sequence: TGTGCCAGCAGTTTGAACAGGGGTAATAAGCCCCAGCATTTT. Translated: CASSLNRGNKPQHF.

The chain joins TRBV19 to TRBJ2-1, with TRBD2 matching over 12 bases. From germline, CDR1 is LNHDA and CDR2 SQIVND (reference sequence). The CDR3 is 15 amino acids. Unmatched junction bases numbered 7, after V lost 9 bases and J lost 4 bases. CDR3 region: CASRTSGDFYNEQFF. CDR3 coding DNA: TGTGCCAGCCGGACTAGCGGGGACTTTTACAATGAGCAGTTCTTC.

The chain combines TRBV5-4 with TRBJ1-2; possibly TRBD1 for D (6 bases). Germline lookup yields CDR1 SGHNT and CDR2 YYREEE (reference sequence). V lost 4 bases and J 8 bases, leaving 18 bases between the germline ends. CDR3 length equals 14 residues. The CDR3 is CASSRDTAPWGYTF. CDR3 sequence (DNA): TGTGCCAGCAGCCGGGACACCGCCCCGTGGGGCTACACCTTC.

This clone was seen once. This chain uses TRBV11-2 with TRBJ2-1, with D maybe TRBD2 (6 bases). CDR1 is SGHAT, CDR2 FQNNGV, per germline. Between the trimmed V and J ends, which lost 8 bases and 2 bases, there was a span of 13 bases. The CDR3 runs to 14 residues. In DNA form, the CDR3 reads TGTGCCAGCGGGGTCGGAGGGGCCTACAATGAGCAGTTCTTC. It specifies CASGVGGAYNEQFF.

This rearrangement joins TRBV19 to TRBJ2-3; 10 nucleotides match TRBD2. The ends lost 2 bases at V and 10 bases at J; junction bases unmatched: 6. This CDR3 comprises 14 residues. The germline CDR1 and CDR2 sequences are LNHDA and SQIVND (reference sequence). The CDR3 here is CASSIRLAGVAQYF. DNA of the CDR3: TGTGCCAGTAGTATACGGCTAGCGGGAGTAGCGCAGTATTTT. Together with reference TRBV19 and TRBJ2-3, the CDR3 gives the full variable domain: DGGITQSPKYLFRKEGQNVTLSCEQNLNHDAMYWYRQDPGQGLRLIYYSQIVNDFQKGDIAEGYSVSREKKESFPLTVTSAQKNPTAFYLCASSIRLAGVAQYFGPGTRLTVL.

The chain is built from TRBV7-9 and TRBJ2-2; a possible D gene is TRBD1 (6 bases). V lost 5 bases and J 2 bases, leaving 9 bases between the germline ends. CDR3 length equals 14 residues. Germline V gene sequence: CDR1 SEHNR, CDR2 FQNEAQ (reference sequence). CDR3 DNA sequence: TGTGCCAGCAGCGCCGGGACAAACACCGGGGAGCTGTTTTTT. Translation: CASSAGTNTGELFF.

The chain carries TRBV9 and TRBJ2-3; D is possibly TRBD1 (5 bases). CDR1 is SGDLS, CDR2 YYNGEE, per germline. This CDR3 is 15 amino acids long. The V and J ends lost 0 bases and 2 bases respectively, with 10 bases between them. Here the CDR3 DNA reads TGTGCCAGCAGCGTAGACAGGTCCCCCACAGATACGCAGTATTTT. Translation: CASSVDRSPTDTQYF.

The rearrangement uses TRBV7-8 and TRBJ2-1; D unresolved. Germline CDR1 is SGHVS and CDR2 is FQNEAQ. This CDR3 is built from 15 residues. V was shortened by 0 bases and J by 3 bases, with 9 bases between the two germline ends. CDR3 residues: CASSLARLNYNEQFF. CDR3 nucleotides: TGTGCCAGCAGCTTAGCTCGGTTGAACTACAATGAGCAGTTCTTC.

The V and J genes are TRBV18 and TRBJ1-4; 7 bases are a match to TRBD1. Trimming took 5 bases from V and 5 from J; bases not matched to a gene: 8. The germline CDR1 and CDR2 sequences are KGHSH and LQKENI. The CDR3 contains 15 residues. CDR3 in DNA: TGTGCCAGCTCAACGAGACAGGGCGAGAATGAAAAACTGTTTTTT. This gives the protein CASSTRQGENEKLFF. The entire variable domain, with the rest obtained from reference TRBV18 and TRBJ1-4, is as follows: NAGVMQNPRHLVRRRGQEARLRCSPMKGHSHVYWYRQLPEEGLKFMVYLQKENIIDESGMPKERFSAEFPKEGPSILRIQQVVRGDSAAYFCASSTRQGENEKLFFGSGTQLSVL.

The chain uses TRBV6-5 and TRBJ2-3, with 9 positions matching TRBD2. CDR3 length: 16 residues. With 0 bases clipped from V and 1 base from J, the junction kept 2 bases outside the gene matches. The germline V gene has CDR1 MNHEY and CDR2 SVGAGI. The CDR3 region is CASSYSASGGTDTQYF. DNA for the CDR3: TGTGCCAGCAGTTACTCGGCTAGCGGGGGCACAGATACGCAGTATTTT.